This TCR beta chain was recorded in a study of shared clonotypes between healthy human individuals. Study-level points and caveats: Limitation of the genetic and exposure-history diversity represented came from the few donors. Between several donors, naive CD4 clonotypes were shared at a level of about 5%. Clonotype sharing among the donors was expected to vary with sequencing depth.

Study processing details: ImmunoSEQ only sent back junction sequences with no quality scores, so filtering was done differently. Only in-frame clones appear in the TCRdb table, and some are missing; sequencing was by immunoSEQ multiplex PCR. V and J calls and clone size are as listed in that table; D and trimming were resolved from the DNA. The repertoire consists of about 2 million clones, with approximately 95% occurring once and the leading ten covering more than 0.9%. Concerning this clone itself: The antigen is not known.

The naive CD8 population came from CD45RO-negative cells selected for CCR7, without terminally differentiated effector memory CD45RA+ cells. There are 13 residues in the CDR3. Germline-derived CDR1 and CDR2 are SEHNR and FQNEAQ (reference sequence). The trim removed 3 bases at V and 10 bases at J, leaving 4 bases unmatched. Sequencing used naive CD8+ T cells sorted from blood. The clonotype originates from a man in his late teens or twenties in good health. This chain links TRBV7-9 with TRBJ2-1, with TRBD1 matching 9 bases. CDR3: CASSFGQGSEQFF. The CDR3 region has the DNA TGTGCCAGCAGCTTCGGACAGGGGAGCGAGCAGTTCTTC.